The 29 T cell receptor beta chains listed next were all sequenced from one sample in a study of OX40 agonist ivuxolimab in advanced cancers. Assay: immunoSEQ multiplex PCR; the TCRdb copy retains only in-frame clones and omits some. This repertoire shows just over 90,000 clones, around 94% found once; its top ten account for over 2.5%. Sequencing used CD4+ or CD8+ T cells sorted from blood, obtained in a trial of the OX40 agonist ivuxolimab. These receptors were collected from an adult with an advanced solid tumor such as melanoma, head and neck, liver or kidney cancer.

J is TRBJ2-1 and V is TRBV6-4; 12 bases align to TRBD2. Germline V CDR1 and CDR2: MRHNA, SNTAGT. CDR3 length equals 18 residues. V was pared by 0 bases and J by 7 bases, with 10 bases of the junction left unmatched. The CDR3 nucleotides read TGTGCCAGCAGTGACTCGATGCTAGCGGGGGGGCCCGGTAATGAGCAGTTCTTC. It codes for CASSDSMLAGGPGNEQFF.

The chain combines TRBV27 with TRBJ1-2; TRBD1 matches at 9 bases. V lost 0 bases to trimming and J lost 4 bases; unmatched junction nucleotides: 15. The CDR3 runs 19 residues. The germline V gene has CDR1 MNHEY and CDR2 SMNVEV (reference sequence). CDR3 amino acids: CASSLSGTGPYTFIYGYTF. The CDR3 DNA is TGTGCCAGCAGTTTATCCGGGACAGGGCCCTACACTTTTATCTATGGCTACACCTTC.

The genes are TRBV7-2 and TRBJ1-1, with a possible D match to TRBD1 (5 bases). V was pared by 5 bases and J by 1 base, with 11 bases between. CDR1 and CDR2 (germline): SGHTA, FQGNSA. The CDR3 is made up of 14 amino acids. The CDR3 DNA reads TGTGCCAGCAGCGTCCGGGACTGGAACACTGAAGCTTTCTTT. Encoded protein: CASSVRDWNTEAFF.

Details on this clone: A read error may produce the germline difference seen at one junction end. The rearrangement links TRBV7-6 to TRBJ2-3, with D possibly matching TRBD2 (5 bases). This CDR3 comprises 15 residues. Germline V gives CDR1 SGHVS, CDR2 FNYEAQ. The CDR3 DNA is TGTGCCGGCAGCCTGAGGGCGTCTAGCACAGATACGCAGTATTTT. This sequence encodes CAGSLRASSTDTQYF.

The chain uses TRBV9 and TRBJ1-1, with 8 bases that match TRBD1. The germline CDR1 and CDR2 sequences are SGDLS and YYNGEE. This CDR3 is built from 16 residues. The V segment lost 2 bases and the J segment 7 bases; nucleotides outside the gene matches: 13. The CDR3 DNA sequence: TGTGCCAGCAGCGTGGGCTCCCCAGGGGGCGAGGATGAAGCTTTCTTT. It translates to CASSVGSPGGEDEAFF. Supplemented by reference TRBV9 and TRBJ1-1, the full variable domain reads DSGVTQTPKHLITATGQRVTLRCSPRSGDLSVYWYQQSLDQGLQFLIQYYNGEERAKGNILERFSAQQFPDLHSELNLSSLELGDSALYFCASSVGSPGGEDEAFFGQGTRLTVV.

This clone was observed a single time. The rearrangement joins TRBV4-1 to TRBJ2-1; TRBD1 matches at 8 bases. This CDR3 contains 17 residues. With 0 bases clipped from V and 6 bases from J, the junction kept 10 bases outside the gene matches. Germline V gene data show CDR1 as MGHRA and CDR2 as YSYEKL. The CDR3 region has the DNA TGCGCCAGCAGCCAAGATGGGTGGCAGGGGGCCTCCAATGAGCAGTTCTTC. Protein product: CASSQDGWQGASNEQFF.

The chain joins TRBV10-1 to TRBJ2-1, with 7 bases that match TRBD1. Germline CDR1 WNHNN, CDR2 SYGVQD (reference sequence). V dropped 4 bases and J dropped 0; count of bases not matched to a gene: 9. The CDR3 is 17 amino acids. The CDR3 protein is CASSGKGTVSSYNEQFF. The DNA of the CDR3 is TGCGCCAGCAGTGGTAAAGGGACAGTAAGCTCCTACAATGAGCAGTTCTTC.

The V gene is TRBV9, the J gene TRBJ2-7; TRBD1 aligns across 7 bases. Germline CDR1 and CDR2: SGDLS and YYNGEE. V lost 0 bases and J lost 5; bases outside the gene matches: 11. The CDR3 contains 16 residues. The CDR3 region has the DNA TGTGCCAGCAGCGTAGTGTTAGACAGGGCGACGAACGAGCAGTACTTC. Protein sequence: CASSVVLDRATNEQYF.

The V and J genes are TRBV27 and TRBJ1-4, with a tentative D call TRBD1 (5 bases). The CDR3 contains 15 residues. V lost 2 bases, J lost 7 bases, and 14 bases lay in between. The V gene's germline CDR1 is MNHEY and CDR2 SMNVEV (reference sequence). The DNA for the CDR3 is TGTGCCAGCAGTTTAATTGGGGCAGGGAGTGAAAAACTGTTTTTT. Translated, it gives CASSLIGAGSEKLFF.

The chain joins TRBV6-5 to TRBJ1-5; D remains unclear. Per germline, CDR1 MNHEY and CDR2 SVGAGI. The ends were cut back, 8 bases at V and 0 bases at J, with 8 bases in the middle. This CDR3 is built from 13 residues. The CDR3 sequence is CASGRYSNQPQHF. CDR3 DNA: TGTGCCAGCGGGCGTTATAGCAATCAGCCCCAGCATTTT.

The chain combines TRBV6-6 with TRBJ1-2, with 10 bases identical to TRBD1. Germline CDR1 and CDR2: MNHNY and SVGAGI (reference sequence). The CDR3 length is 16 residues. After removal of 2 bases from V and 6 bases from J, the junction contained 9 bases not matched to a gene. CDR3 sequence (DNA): TGTGCCAGCAGTTACACTACCCTTGGACAGGGGGATGGCTACACCTTC. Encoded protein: CASSYTTLGQGDGYTF.

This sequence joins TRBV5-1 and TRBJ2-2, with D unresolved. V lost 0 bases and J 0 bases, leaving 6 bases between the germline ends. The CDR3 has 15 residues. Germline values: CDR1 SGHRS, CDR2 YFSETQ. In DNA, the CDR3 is TGCGCCAGCAGCTTGGGAGGCACGAACACCGGGGAGCTGTTTTTT. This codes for CASSLGGTNTGELFF.

This chain's CDR3 is CASSGSRGNTIYF. CDR3 DNA: TGTGCCAGCTCAGGATCGCGGGGAAACACCATATATTTT. The chain links TRBV18 to TRBJ1-3; no clear D. V lost 5 bases, J lost 4 bases, and 9 bases lay in between. The CDR3 length is 13 residues. Germline V lookup: CDR1 KGHSH, CDR2 LQKENI.

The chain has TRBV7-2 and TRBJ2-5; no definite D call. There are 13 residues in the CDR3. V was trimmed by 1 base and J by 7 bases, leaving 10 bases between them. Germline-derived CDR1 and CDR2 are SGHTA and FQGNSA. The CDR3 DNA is TGTGCCAGCAGCTTAGGGGCGACGGGGACCCAGTACTTC. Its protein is CASSLGATGTQYF. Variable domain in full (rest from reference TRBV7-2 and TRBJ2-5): GAGVSQSPSNKVTEKGKDVELRCDPISGHTALYWYRQSLGQGLEFLIYFQGNSAPDKSGLPSDRFSAERTGGSVSTLTIQRTQQEDSAVYLCASSLGATGTQYFGPGTRLLVL.

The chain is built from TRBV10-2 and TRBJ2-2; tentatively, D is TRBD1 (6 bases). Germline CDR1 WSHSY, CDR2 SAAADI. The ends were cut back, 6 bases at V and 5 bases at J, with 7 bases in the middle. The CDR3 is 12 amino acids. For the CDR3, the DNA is TGCGCCAGCAGACAGGGAACCGGGGAGCTGTTTTTT. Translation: CASRQGTGELFF.

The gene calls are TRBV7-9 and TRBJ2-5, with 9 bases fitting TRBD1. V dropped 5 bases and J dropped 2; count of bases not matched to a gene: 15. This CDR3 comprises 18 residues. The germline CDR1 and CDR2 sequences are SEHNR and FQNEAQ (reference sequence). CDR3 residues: CASSPGQGFSWKQETQYF. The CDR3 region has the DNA TGTGCCAGCAGCCCGGGACAGGGATTTAGCTGGAAGCAAGAGACCCAGTACTTC.

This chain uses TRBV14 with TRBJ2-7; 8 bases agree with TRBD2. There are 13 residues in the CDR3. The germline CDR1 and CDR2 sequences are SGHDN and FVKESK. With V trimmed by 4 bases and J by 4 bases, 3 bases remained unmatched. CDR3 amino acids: CASSRLAKYEQYF. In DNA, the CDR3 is TGTGCCAGCAGCCGACTAGCGAAATACGAGCAGTACTTC.

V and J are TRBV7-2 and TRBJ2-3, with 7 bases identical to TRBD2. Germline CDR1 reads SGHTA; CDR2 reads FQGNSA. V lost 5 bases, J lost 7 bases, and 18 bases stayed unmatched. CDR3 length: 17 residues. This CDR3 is CASSLPRVAGATNTQYF. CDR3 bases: TGTGCCAGCAGCCTCCCCAGGGTAGCGGGCGCCACGAATACGCAGTATTTT.

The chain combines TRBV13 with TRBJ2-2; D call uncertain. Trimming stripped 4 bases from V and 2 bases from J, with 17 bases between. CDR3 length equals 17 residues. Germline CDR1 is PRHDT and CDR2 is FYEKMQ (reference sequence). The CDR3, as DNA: TGTGCCAGCAGCTCCAAGACTCCGGGCCCCAACACCGGGGAGCTGTTTTTT. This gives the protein CASSSKTPGPNTGELFF.

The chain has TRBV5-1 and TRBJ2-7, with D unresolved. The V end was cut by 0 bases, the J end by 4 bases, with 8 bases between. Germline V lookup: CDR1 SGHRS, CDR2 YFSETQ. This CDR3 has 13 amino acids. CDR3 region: CASSLDSAYEQYF. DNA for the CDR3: TGCGCCAGCAGCTTGGACAGTGCTTACGAGCAGTACTTC.

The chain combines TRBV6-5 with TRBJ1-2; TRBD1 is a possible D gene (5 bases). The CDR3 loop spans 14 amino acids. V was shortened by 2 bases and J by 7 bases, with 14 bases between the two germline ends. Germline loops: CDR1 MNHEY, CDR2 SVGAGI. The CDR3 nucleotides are TGTGCCAGCAGTTACGTGGGACCAATGGCTGGCTACACCTTC. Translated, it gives CASSYVGPMAGYTF.

The CDR3 nucleotides are TGTGCCAGCAGCTTAGGGAACGGACAGGGAGGTTTGGCTAACTATGGCTACACCTTC. It encodes CASSLGNGQGGLANYGYTF. This sequence joins TRBV11-2 and TRBJ1-2; 8 nucleotides align to TRBD1. The CDR3 length is 19 residues. Trimming took 1 base from V and 0 from J; bases not matched to a gene: 13. Germline CDR1 and CDR2: SGHAT and FQNNGV.

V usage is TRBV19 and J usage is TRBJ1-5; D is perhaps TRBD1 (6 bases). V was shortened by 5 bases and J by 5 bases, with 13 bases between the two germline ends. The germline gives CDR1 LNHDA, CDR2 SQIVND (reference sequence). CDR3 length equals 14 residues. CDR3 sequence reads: CASSYRDTDQPQHF. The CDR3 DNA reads TGTGCCAGTAGTTACCGGGACACCGATCAGCCCCAGCATTTT. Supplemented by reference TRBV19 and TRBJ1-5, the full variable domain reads DGGITQSPKYLFRKEGQNVTLSCEQNLNHDAMYWYRQDPGQGLRLIYYSQIVNDFQKGDIAEGYSVSREKKESFPLTVTSAQKNPTAFYLCASSYRDTDQPQHFGDGTRLSIL.

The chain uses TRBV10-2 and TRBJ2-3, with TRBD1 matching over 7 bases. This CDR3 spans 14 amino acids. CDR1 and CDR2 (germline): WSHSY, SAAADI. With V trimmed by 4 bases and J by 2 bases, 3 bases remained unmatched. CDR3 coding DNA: TGCGCCAGCAGTGCTGGGACAGCCACAGATACGCAGTATTTT. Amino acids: CASSAGTATDTQYF.

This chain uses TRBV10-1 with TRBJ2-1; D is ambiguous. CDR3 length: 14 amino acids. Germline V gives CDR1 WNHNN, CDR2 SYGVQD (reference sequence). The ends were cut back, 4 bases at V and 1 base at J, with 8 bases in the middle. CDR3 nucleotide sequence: TGCGCCAGCAGTGTAGGCGCTTCCTACAATGAGCAGTTCTTC. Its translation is CASSVGASYNEQFF.

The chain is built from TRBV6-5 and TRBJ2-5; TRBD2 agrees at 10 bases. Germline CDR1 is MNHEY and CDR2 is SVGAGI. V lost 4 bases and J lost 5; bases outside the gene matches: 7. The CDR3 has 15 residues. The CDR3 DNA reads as TGTGCCAGCAGTTCCCTAGCGGGAGAAGCGGAGACCCAGTACTTC. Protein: CASSSLAGEAETQYF.

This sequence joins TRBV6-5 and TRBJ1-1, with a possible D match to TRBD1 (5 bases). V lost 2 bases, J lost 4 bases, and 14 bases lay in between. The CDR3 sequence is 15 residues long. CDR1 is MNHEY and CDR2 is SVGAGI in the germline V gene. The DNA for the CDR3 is TGTGCCAGCAGTTACGTCTCGGGGGTCGTCACTGAAGCTTTCTTT. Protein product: CASSYVSGVVTEAFF.

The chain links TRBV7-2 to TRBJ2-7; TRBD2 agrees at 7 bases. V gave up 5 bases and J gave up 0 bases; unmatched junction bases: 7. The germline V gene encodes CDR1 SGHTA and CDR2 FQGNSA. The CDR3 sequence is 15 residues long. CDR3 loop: CASSPSGAVSYEQYF. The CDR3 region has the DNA TGTGCCAGCAGCCCGAGCGGGGCGGTCTCCTACGAGCAGTACTTC.

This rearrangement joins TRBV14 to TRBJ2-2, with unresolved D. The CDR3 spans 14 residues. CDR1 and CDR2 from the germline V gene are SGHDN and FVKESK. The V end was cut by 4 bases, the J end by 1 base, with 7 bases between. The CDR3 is CASSLLLNTGELFF. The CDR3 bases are TGTGCCAGCAGCCTCTTATTGAACACCGGGGAGCTGTTTTTT.